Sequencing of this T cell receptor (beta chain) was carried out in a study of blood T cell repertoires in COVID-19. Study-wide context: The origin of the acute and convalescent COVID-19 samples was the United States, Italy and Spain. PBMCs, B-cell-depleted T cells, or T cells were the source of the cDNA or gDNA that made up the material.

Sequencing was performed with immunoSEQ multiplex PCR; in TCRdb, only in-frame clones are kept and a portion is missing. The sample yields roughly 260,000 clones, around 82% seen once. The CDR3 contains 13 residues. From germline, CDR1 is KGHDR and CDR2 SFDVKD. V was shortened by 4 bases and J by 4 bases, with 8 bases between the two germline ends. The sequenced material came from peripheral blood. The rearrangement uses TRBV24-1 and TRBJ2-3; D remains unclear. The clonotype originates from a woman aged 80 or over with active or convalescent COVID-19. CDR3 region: CATSDLTPDTQYF. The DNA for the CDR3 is TGTGCCACCAGTGACCTCACACCAGATACGCAGTATTTT.